This T cell receptor beta chain comes out of a study of control samples from healthy donors and cancer patients. This clone occurred once. Repertoires were generated with immunoSEQ multiplex PCR, while TCRdb's copy carries only in-frame clones and drops some. The repertoire holds 100,000 to 150,000 clones, with more than 90% as singletons. The sample comprised blood. The receptor comes from a man in his late teens or twenties in good health.

Here the CDR3 reads CASSLGARKGYEQYF. The DNA of the CDR3 is TGTGCCAGCAGCTTAGGGGCCCGTAAGGGCTACGAGCAGTACTTC. This sequence joins TRBV11-2 and TRBJ2-7; no firm D call. Germline V lookup: CDR1 SGHAT, CDR2 FQNNGV. This CDR3 spans 15 amino acids. Trimming shortened V by 1 base and J by 3 bases, and 13 bases separated the two germline ends.